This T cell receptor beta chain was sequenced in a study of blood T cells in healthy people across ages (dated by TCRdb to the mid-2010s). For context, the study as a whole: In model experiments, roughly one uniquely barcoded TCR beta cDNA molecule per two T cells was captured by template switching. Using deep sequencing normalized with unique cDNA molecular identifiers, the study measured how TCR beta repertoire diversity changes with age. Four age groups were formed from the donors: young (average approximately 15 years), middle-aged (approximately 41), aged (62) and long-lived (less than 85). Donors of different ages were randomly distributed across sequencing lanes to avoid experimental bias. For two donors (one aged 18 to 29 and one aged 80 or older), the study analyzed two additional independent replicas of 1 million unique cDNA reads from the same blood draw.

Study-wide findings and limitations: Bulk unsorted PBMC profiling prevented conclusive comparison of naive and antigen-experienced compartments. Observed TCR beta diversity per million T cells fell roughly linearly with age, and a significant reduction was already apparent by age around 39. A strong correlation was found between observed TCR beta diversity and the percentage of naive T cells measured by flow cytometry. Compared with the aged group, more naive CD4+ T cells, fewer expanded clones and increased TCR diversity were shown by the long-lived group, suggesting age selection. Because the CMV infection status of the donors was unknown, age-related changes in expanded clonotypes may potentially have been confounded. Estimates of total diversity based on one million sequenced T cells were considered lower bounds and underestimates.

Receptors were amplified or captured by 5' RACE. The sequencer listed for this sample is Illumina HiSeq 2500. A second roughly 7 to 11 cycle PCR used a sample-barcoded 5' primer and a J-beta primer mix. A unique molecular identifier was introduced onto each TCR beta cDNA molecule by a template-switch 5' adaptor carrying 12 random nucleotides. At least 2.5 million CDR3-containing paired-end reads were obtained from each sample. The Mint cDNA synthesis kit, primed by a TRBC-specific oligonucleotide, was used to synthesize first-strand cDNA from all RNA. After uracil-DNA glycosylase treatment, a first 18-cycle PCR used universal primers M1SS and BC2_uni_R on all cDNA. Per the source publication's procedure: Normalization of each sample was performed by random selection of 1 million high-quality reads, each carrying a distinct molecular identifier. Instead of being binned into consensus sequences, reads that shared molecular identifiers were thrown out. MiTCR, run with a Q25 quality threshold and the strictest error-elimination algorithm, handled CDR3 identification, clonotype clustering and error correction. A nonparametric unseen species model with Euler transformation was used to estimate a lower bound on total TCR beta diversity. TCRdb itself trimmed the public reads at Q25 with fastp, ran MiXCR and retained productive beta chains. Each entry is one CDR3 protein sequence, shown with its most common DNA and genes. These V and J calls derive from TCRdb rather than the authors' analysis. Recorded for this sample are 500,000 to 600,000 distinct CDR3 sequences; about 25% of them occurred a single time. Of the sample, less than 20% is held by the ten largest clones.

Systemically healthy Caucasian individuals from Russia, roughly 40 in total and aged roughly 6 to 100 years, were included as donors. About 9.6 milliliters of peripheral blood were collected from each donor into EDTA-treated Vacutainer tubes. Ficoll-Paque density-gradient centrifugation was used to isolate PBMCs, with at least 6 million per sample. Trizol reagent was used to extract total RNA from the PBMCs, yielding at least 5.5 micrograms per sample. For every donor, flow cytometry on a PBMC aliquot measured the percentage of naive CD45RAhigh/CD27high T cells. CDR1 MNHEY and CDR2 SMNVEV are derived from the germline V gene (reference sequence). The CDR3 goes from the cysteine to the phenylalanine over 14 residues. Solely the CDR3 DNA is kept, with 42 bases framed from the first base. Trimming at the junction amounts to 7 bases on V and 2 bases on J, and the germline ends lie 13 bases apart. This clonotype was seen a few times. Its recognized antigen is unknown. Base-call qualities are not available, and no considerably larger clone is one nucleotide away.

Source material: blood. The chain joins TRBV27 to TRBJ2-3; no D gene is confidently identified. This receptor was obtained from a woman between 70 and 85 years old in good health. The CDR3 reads CASKVDRYTDTQYF. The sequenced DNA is TGTGCCAGCAAAGTGGACCGGTACACAGATACGCAGTATTTT.